These 27 T cell receptor beta chains share one sample of origin, sequenced in a study of human T cells and chemical hapten exposure. Time point of the sample: patch test 1, 2 weeks after DPC sensitization. Treatment indicated: therapeutic diphenylcyclopropenone sensitization with weekly scalp DPC. TCRdb independently ran MiXCR on the RACE reads; one entry per CDR3 protein. The table has over 65,000 distinct CDR3 sequences, about 11% seen once. The material was whole blood, obtained in connection with sensitization to the hapten diphenylcyclopropenone (DPC). The receptor set was obtained from a woman between 45 and 60 years old with alopecia areata. Some clones in this sample may be carry-over from other donors' samples.

This clonotype came up many times. V usage is TRBV20-1 and J usage is TRBJ2-2, with a weak D call TRBD2 (5 bases). V lost 6 bases and J lost 5, with 13 bases in between. Germline V gene sequence: CDR1 DFQATT, CDR2 SNEGSKA (reference sequence). The length of the CDR3 is 13 residues. The CDR3 here is CSAQRGFTGELFF. The CDR3 DNA reads as TGCAGTGCCCAGAGAGGGTTTACCGGGGAGCTGTTTTTT.

The V and J genes are TRBV12-5 and TRBJ1-2; 8 bases agree with TRBD1. From germline, CDR1 is LGHNT and CDR2 FRNRAP. This CDR3 contains 15 residues. V was clipped by 0 bases and J by 2 bases; unmatched bases: 2. The CDR3 DNA reads TGTGCTAGTGGTTTGGTACGACAGGGGAACTATGGCTACACCTTC. Residues: CASGLVRQGNYGYTF.

Many counts were recorded for this clonotype. CDR3 bases: TGTGCCAGCAGTCCCCGGTCAGGGGGAGAGACCCAGTACTTC. Protein: CASSPRSGGETQYF. This rearrangement joins TRBV12-3 or TRBV12-4 to TRBJ2-5; 7 bases are a match to TRBD1. Trimming took 5 bases from V and 4 from J; bases not matched to a gene: 7. CDR3 length: 14 residues.

V gene TRBV25-1 combines with J gene TRBJ1-3; possibly TRBD1 for D (5 bases). This CDR3 has 17 amino acids. Germline V gene lookup returns CDR1 MGHDK and CDR2 SYGVNS. V was trimmed by 6 bases and J by 0 bases, leaving 18 bases between them. CDR3 region: CASRPTPGPNSGNTIYF. Here the CDR3 DNA reads TGTGCCAGCAGACCCACGCCGGGACCGAACTCTGGAAACACCATATATTTT. Full variable domain (outside the CDR3, taken from reference TRBV25-1 and TRBJ1-3): EADIYQTPRYLVIGTGKKITLECSQTMGHDKMYWYQQDPGMELHLIHYSYGVNSTEKGDLSSESTVSRIRTEHFPLTLESARPSHTSQYLCASRPTPGPNSGNTIYFGEGSWLTVV.

This clonotype was picked up many times. The CDR3 reads CASSPRDLNYNEQFF. In DNA, the CDR3 is TGTGCCAGCTCACCACGGGACTTAAATTACAATGAGCAGTTCTTC. The genes are TRBV18 and TRBJ2-1; D might be TRBD2 (6 bases). V was cut by 1 base and J by 4 bases, with 11 bases left in between. Per the germline V gene, CDR1 is KGHSH and CDR2 is LQKENI. This CDR3 contains 15 residues.

This clonotype was detected many times. The chain uses TRBV11-2 and TRBJ2-1; 10 nucleotides match TRBD2. V was clipped by 5 bases and J by 6 bases; unmatched bases: 4. The germline V gene encodes CDR1 SGHAT and CDR2 FQNNGV. This CDR3 has 14 amino acids. The DNA of the CDR3 is TGTGCCAGCAGCCCCTGGACTAGCGGCAATGAGCAGTTCTTC. Translation: CASSPWTSGNEQFF.

The chain combines TRBV7-9 with TRBJ2-1, with D perhaps assigned TRBD1 or TRBD2 (5 bases each). CDR1 SEHNR and CDR2 FQNEAQ come from the germline V gene (reference sequence). V was cut by 4 bases and J by 7 bases, with 11 bases left in between. This CDR3 has 13 residues. CDR3 in amino acids: CASSSLGGNEQFF. CDR3 nucleotides: TGTGCCAGCAGCTCGCTTGGGGGAAATGAGCAGTTCTTC.

The chain joins TRBV20-1 to TRBJ1-1; 7 positions match TRBD1. CDR1 and CDR2 from the germline V gene are DFQATT and SNEGSKA (reference sequence). V dropped 4 bases and J dropped 0; count of bases not matched to a gene: 2. CDR3 size: 13 residues. Written as DNA, the CDR3 is TGCAGTGCTACCGGGACAGTGAACACTGAAGCTTTCTTT. It specifies CSATGTVNTEAFF.

This clonotype was found a few times. The rearrangement links TRBV5-1 to TRBJ1-4, with D possibly being TRBD1 (5 bases). This CDR3 has 16 residues. From germline, CDR1 is SGHRS and CDR2 YFSETQ. The V end lost 1 base, the J end lost 6 bases, and 16 bases lay between the germline ends. CDR3 protein: CASSLTGIRGDEKLFF. CDR3 DNA: TGCGCCAGCAGCTTGACAGGAATCCGAGGCGATGAAAAACTGTTTTTT.

The DNA of the CDR3 is TGTGCCATCAGTGAGTCCGTGGTAATCTACGAGCAGTACTTC. Its protein product is CAISESVVIYEQYF. This chain links TRBV10-3 with TRBJ2-7, with D unresolved. Germline V gives CDR1 ENHRY, CDR2 SYGVKD. V lost 0 bases and J 3 bases, leaving 9 bases between the germline ends. This CDR3 spans 14 amino acids.

The J gene is TRBJ2-7, the V gene TRBV7-9; D gene unclear. CDR1 and CDR2 from the germline V gene are SEHNR and FQNEAQ (reference sequence). The CDR3 covers 12 residues. V was cut by 4 bases and J by 3 bases, with 7 bases left in between. For the CDR3, the DNA is TGTGCCAGCAGCTCCCAGATCTACGAGCAGTACTTC. Translation: CASSSQIYEQYF. Full variable domain (rest looked up from reference TRBV7-9 and TRBJ2-7): DTGVSQNPRHKITKRGQNVTFRCDPISEHNRLYWYRQTLGQGPEFLTYFQNEAQLEKSRLLSDRFSAERPKGSFSTLEIQRTEQGDSAMYLCASSSQIYEQYFGPGTRLTVT.

The chain has TRBV10-3 and TRBJ2-7; the D gene is possibly TRBD2 (5 bases). V was shortened by 6 bases and J by 5 bases, with 20 bases between the two germline ends. The CDR3 has 15 amino acids. CDR1 is ENHRY and CDR2 is SYGVKD in the germline V gene. This CDR3 is CAIRDPLTPRDEQYF. CDR3 sequence (DNA): TGTGCCATCAGGGACCCCTTGACACCGAGGGACGAGCAGTACTTC.

This chain links TRBV4-2 with TRBJ2-7; D is tentatively TRBD1 or TRBD2 (6 bases each). Trimming left V 3 bases short and J 2 bases short, with 17 bases between. The CDR3 loop spans 16 amino acids. In germline, CDR1 is LGHNA, CDR2 YNFKEQ. CDR3 bases: TGTGCCAGCAGCCAGGAGGAAGGGGGGACGGCCTACGAGCAGTACTTC. It is translated as CASSQEEGGTAYEQYF.

V is TRBV5-1 and J is TRBJ1-4; D is uncertain. CDR3 length: 15 amino acids. Germline V gene sequence: CDR1 SGHRS, CDR2 YFSETQ. V was shortened by 0 bases and J by 4 bases, with 10 bases between the two germline ends. CDR3 bases: TGCGCCAGCAGCTTGGGAGTGTCGGTTAATGAAAAACTGTTTTTT. This encodes CASSLGVSVNEKLFF.

The rearrangement uses TRBV6-5 and TRBJ1-1; D ambiguous. Germline CDR1 is MNHEY and CDR2 is SVGAGI. The V end lost 6 bases, the J end lost 2 bases, and 13 bases lay between the germline ends. The CDR3 is 14 residues long. The CDR3 DNA sequence: TGTGCCAGCAGGGACCCCGGAAGAAACACTGAAGCTTTCTTT. It is translated as CASRDPGRNTEAFF.

The table lists this clonotype with many counts. V usage is TRBV27 and J usage is TRBJ1-6; TRBD1 agrees at 10 bases. J lost 10 bases, V lost 5 bases, and 5 bases had no gene match. CDR1 is MNHEY, CDR2 SMNVEV, per germline (reference sequence). The CDR3 is 14 amino acids. The DNA for the CDR3 is TGTGCCAGCAGTGCGGACAGGGGGTCGTCACCCCTCCACTTT. Protein sequence: CASSADRGSSPLHF.

This clonotype was counted at least ten times. This chain connects TRBV5-1 to TRBJ1-1; D gene unclear. This CDR3 region has 15 residues. Looked up from germline, CDR1 is SGHRS and CDR2 is YFSETQ. With 0 bases removed from V and 3 bases from J, the gap between germline ends came to 12 bases. The CDR3 loop is CASSLESHGYTEAFF. The CDR3 region has the DNA TGCGCCAGCAGCTTGGAATCCCACGGTTACACTGAAGCTTTCTTT.

This clonotype was recorded a few times. The J gene is TRBJ1-1, the V gene TRBV7-2; 7 bases align to TRBD1. The CDR3 has 15 amino acids. V lost 5 bases to trimming and J lost 4 bases; unmatched junction nucleotides: 10. Germline CDR1 SGHTA, CDR2 FQGNSA. The DNA of the CDR3 is TGTGCCAGCAGCAAGGACAGGAGCCCGGCCACTGAAGCTTTCTTT. It codes for CASSKDRSPATEAFF.

This clonotype appeared many times. The CDR3 here is CASSQRVAGNTEAFF. CDR3 sequence (DNA): TGTGCCAGCAGTCAAAGGGTTGCGGGGAACACTGAAGCTTTCTTT. The J gene is TRBJ1-1, the V gene TRBV12-3 or TRBV12-4; D call uncertain. The CDR3 is 15 amino acids. Trimming cost V 5 bases and J 1 base, with 14 bases left between them.

This clonotype was seen ten or more times. The V gene is TRBV29-1, the J gene TRBJ2-6, with D uncertain. CDR1 and CDR2 (germline): SQVTM, ANQGSEA. V shed 5 bases and J shed 4 bases, with 9 bases lying between them. The CDR3 sequence is 13 residues long. This CDR3 is CSVLDSGANVLTF. Written as DNA, the CDR3 is TGCAGCGTTCTGGATTCCGGGGCCAACGTCCTGACTTTC.

This clonotype was found a few times. The chain has TRBV18 and TRBJ2-2; 10 bases are shared with TRBD2. CDR3 length: 17 residues. V lost 3 bases to trimming and J lost 2 bases; unmatched junction nucleotides: 6. CDR1 is KGHSH and CDR2 is LQKENI in the germline V gene. The CDR3 coding sequence is TGTGCCAGCTCACCCGTTCGGACTAGCGGTAACACCGGGGAGCTGTTTTTT. It yields the protein CASSPVRTSGNTGELFF.

The V call is TRBV28, the J call TRBJ1-2; no definite D call. The CDR3 consists of 12 residues. The V end was cut by 4 bases, the J end by 8 bases, with 11 bases between. The germline gives CDR1 MDHEN, CDR2 SYDVKM. The DNA for the CDR3 is TGTGCCAGCAGTTCACAGAGGAGAGGCTACACCTTC. This sequence encodes CASSSQRRGYTF.

This clonotype was counted many times. The V gene is TRBV7-2, the J gene TRBJ2-1, with 8 bases identical to TRBD2. Germline V gene data show CDR1 as SGHTA and CDR2 as FQGNSA. V gave up 2 bases and J gave up 5 bases; unmatched junction bases: 8. The CDR3 runs 16 residues. CDR3 in DNA: TGTGCCAGCAGCTTAAGCGGGAGACCCCCAAACAATGAGCAGTTCTTC. Its translation is CASSLSGRPPNNEQFF.

The V call is TRBV29-1, the J call TRBJ2-7; TRBD1 agrees at 8 bases. Per the germline V gene, CDR1 is SQVTM and CDR2 is ANQGSEA. The CDR3 totals 15 residues. V dropped 2 bases and J dropped 3; count of bases not matched to a gene: 9. CDR3 in DNA: TGCAGCGTTGAACTCCAGGGGGCTCAGGACTACGAGCAGTACTTC. It encodes CSVELQGAQDYEQYF.

This clonotype showed up many times. The chain joins TRBV11-2 to TRBJ2-3; 13 bases are shared with TRBD2. Looked up from germline, CDR1 is SGHAT and CDR2 is FQNNGV. V was clipped by 5 bases and J by 4 bases; unmatched bases: 12. This CDR3 has 18 residues. CDR3 sequence reads: CASSRTSGGTIRADTQYF. The DNA for the CDR3 is TGTGCCAGCAGCCGGACTAGCGGGGGCACCATTAGGGCAGATACGCAGTATTTT.

This clonotype appeared a few times. V and J are TRBV7-2 and TRBJ2-1, with 9 bases matching TRBD2. The V gene end was trimmed by 5 bases and the J gene end by 4 bases; junction bases not matched to a gene: 6. CDR3 size: 15 residues. Germline V gene lookup returns CDR1 SGHTA and CDR2 FQGNSA. The DNA for the CDR3 is TGTGCCAGCAGCCGGGCTAGCGGGGTTTACAATGAGCAGTTCTTC. Encoded protein: CASSRASGVYNEQFF.

The chain recombines TRBV28 with TRBJ2-1; D ambiguous. Germline CDR1 is MDHEN and CDR2 is SYDVKM. This CDR3 is 15 amino acids long. V gave up 5 bases and J gave up 3 bases, with 14 bases separating them. CDR3 nucleotide sequence: TGTGCCAGCAGTGCCGGAGCCGTTCTCTACAATGAGCAGTTCTTC. Residues: CASSAGAVLYNEQFF.